This T cell receptor beta chain was retrieved from a study of blood T cells in healthy people across ages. CDR1 is SGHNT and CDR2 is YENEEA in the germline V gene. The CDR3 extends over 14 amino acids. V was cut by 0 bases and J by 9 bases, with 12 bases left in between. The authors ran a second PCR of about 6 to 11 cycles using a sample-barcoded 5' primer and a J-beta primer mix. TCRdb re-called the 5' RACE reads through MiXCR, storing one row per CDR3 protein. Of 550,000 to 650,000 distinct CDR3 sequences in the sample, about 25% were seen once. General study findings and limits: It was held that diversity estimates obtained from one million T cells represented underestimates.

No fewer than 5.5 micrograms of total RNA were isolated from every sample. A remark on this clonotype: Its antigen is as yet unknown.

These data were likewise used in another study, on T cells of mothers and their children.

V is TRBV11-3 and J is TRBJ2-1; D ambiguous. The sequencing input was blood. This receptor was taken from a boy between 2 and 10 years old in good health. CDR3 in amino acids: CASSLDRARREQFF. The CDR3 coding sequence is TGTGCCAGCAGCTTAGATCGGGCCCGGCGTGAGCAGTTCTTC. Together with reference TRBV11-3 and TRBJ2-1, the CDR3 gives the full variable domain: EAGVVQSPRYKIIEKKQPVAFWCNPISGHNTLYWYLQNLGQGPELLIRYENEEAVDDSQLPKDRFSAERLKGVDSTLKIQPAELGDSAVYLCASSLDRARREQFFGPGTRLTVL.